The clone carrying this T cell receptor (beta chain) was recorded only once. Its antigen remains unknown. Assay used: immunoSEQ multiplex PCR; TCRdb lists only in-frame clones, some missing. The sample shows 150,000 to 170,000 clones, 85% to 95% of them seen only once. This sample was taken from a study of OX40 agonist ivuxolimab in advanced cancers. Study context: Three patients, one with hepatocellular carcinoma and two with cutaneous melanoma, achieved partial responses. Overall study results and limits: Expanded clones were, on average, more numerous in CD8+ T cells than in CD4+.

V lost 1 base, J lost 1 base, and 5 bases lay in between. The length of the CDR3 is 14 residues. From germline, CDR1 is SGHTA and CDR2 FQGNSA. The chain has TRBV7-2 and TRBJ2-4; D remains ambiguous. The TCR originated in an adult with an advanced solid tumor such as melanoma, head and neck, liver or kidney cancer. The starting material was CD4+ or CD8+ T cells sorted from blood, obtained in a trial of the OX40 agonist ivuxolimab. The CDR3 region has the DNA TGTGCCAGCAGCTTAGTAGCCGCCAAAAACATTCAGTACTTC. Protein sequence: CASSLVAAKNIQYF.